This T cell receptor beta chain emerged from a study of T cells after yellow fever vaccination. V lost 5 bases and J 4 bases, leaving 15 bases between the germline ends. Germline values: CDR1 SGHTA, CDR2 FQGNSA. The CDR3 is made up of 14 amino acids. A single record per CDR3 protein comes from TCRdb applying MiXCR to the 5' RACE reads. The sample has about 260,000 distinct CDR3 sequences; 13% are singletons. This clonotype was counted at least ten times. V gene TRBV7-2 combines with J gene TRBJ2-7; D is possibly TRBD1 (6 bases). The sequence was collected from a man under 40 who received the YFV17D yellow fever vaccine. The input for sequencing was CD4+ T cells sorted from PBMCs, taken 45 days after the yellow fever booster vaccination. The CDR3 sequence: CASSTAHGQYEQYF. In DNA, the CDR3 is TGTGCCAGCAGCACCGCGCATGGACAGTACGAGCAGTACTTC.